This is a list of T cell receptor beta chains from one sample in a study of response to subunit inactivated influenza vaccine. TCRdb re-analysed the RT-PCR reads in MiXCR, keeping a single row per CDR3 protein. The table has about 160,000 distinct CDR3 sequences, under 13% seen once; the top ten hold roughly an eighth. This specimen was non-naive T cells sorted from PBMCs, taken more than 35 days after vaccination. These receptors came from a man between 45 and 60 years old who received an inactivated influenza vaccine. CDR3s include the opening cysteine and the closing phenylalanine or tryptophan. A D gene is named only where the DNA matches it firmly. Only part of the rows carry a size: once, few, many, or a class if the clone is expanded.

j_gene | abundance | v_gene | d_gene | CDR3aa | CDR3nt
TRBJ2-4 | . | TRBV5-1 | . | CASSEGQPRAKNIQYF | TGCGCCAGCAGCGAAGGACAGCCGCGAGCCAAAAACATTCAGTACTTC
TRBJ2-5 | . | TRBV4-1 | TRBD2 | CASSPYYAAGGEETQYF | TGCGCCAGCAGCCCCTATTATGCGGCGGGAGGGGAAGAGACCCAGTACTTC
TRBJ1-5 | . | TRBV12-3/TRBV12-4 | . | CASRTGEGQPQHF | TGTGCCAGCAGAACAGGAGAGGGGCAGCCCCAGCATTTT
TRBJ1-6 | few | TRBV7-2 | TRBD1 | CASSLVGQGDSPLHF | TGTGCCAGCAGCTTAGTCGGACAGGGTGATTCACCCCTCCACTTT
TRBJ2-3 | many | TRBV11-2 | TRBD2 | CASSQNSGGQTDTQYF | TGTGCCAGCAGCCAGAATAGCGGGGGGCAGACAGATACGCAGTATTTT
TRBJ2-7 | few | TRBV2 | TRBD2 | CASYLGRGELAGVGSYEQYF | TGTGCCAGCTATCTAGGTCGGGGAGAACTAGCGGGAGTCGGCTCCTACGAGCAGTACTTC
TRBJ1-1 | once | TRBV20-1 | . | CSARYPGPNTEAFF | TGCAGTGCTAGATATCCAGGACCGAACACTGAAGCTTTCTTT
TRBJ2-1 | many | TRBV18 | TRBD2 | CASSPPGLGDINNEQFF | TGTGCCAGCTCACCCCCGGGACTAGGAGATATTAACAATGAGCAGTTCTTC
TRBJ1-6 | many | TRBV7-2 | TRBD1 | CASSFVDRGLTDSPLHF | TGTGCCAGCAGCTTCGTGGACAGGGGGTTGACGGATTCACCCCTCCACTTT
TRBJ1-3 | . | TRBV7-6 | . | CASSLGSADSGNTIYF | TGTGCCAGCAGCTTAGGTTCGGCAGACTCTGGAAACACCATATATTTT
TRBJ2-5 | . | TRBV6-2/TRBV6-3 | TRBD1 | CASSPPQGVRKETHYF | TGTGCCAGCAGTCCTCCACAGGGGGTGAGAAAAGAGACCCATTACTTC
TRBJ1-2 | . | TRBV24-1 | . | CATSDINYGYTF | TGTGCCACCAGTGATATAAACTATGGCTACACCTTC
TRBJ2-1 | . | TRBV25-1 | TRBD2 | CASSDSTSGGYNEQFF | TGTGCCAGCAGTGATAGTACTAGCGGGGGGTACAATGAGCAGTTCTTC
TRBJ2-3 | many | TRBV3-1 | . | CASSQEKGHSTDTQYF | TGTGCCAGCAGCCAAGAAAAGGGACACAGCACAGATACGCAGTATTTT
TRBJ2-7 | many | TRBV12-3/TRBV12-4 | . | CASSRVNEQYF | TGTGCCAGCAGCCGTGTTAACGAGCAGTACTTC
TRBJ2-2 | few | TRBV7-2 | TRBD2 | CASSISGGTNTGELFF | TGTGCCAGCAGCATTAGCGGGGGGACGAACACCGGGGAGCTGTTTTTT
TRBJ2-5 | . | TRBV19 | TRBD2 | CASSIGLAGGPRETQYF | TGTGCCAGTAGTATAGGATTAGCGGGGGGGCCCAGAGAGACCCAGTACTTC
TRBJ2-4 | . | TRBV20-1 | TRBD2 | CSASQREGKNIQYF | TGCAGTGCTAGTCAGCGGGAGGGAAAAAACATTCAGTACTTC
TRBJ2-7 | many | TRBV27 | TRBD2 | CASRGLAGDYEQYF | TGTGCCAGCAGGGGACTAGCGGGGGACTACGAGCAGTACTTC
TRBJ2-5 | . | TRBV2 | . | CASSELAISSETQYF | TGTGCCAGCAGTGAATTAGCCATAAGCTCAGAGACCCAGTACTTC
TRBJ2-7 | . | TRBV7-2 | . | CASSHPSSYEQYF | TGTGCCAGCAGCCACCCGAGCTCCTACGAGCAGTACTTC
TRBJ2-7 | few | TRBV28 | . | CASSWSYEQYF | TGTGCCAGCAGTTGGAGTTACGAGCAGTACTTC